The rows below give T cell receptor beta chains drawn from one sample of a study of shared clonotypes between healthy human individuals. Profiling relied on immunoSEQ multiplex PCR, and the TCRdb table lists in-frame clones only, not all of them. Among some 740,000 clones listed, over 90% were seen once. The specimen was naive CD8+ T cells sorted from blood. The receptors derive from a young man in good health. Each CDR3 is given with its conserved first and last residue. The order of the fields is V gene, D gene, clone size, J gene, CDR3 protein, CDR3 DNA. The D gene is left open where the match is weak. The size field is filled for only some rows; it gives once, few, many or a size class.

>TRBV10-3|TRBD2|-|TRBJ2-3
CAIRSGTSRDTQYF
TGTGCCATCAGGTCCGGGACTAGTCGAGATACGCAGTATTTT
>TRBV6-6|TRBD1|-|TRBJ2-1
CASRKETGVGEQFF
TGTGCCAGCAGAAAGGAGACAGGGGTTGGTGAGCAGTTCTTC
>TRBV7-9|TRBD1|once|TRBJ1-6
CASSGWTGDSPLHF
TGTGCCAGCAGCGGTTGGACAGGGGATTCACCCCTCCACTTT
>TRBV27|TRBD2|-|TRBJ2-3
CASSPRTSSDTQYF
TGTGCCAGCAGTCCCAGGACTAGCTCCGATACGCAGTATTTT
>TRBV7-9|-|-|TRBJ2-1
CASSPHQATKLQQFF
TGTGCCAGCAGCCCTCACCAGGCAACAAAACTACAGCAGTTCTTC
>TRBV5-1|TRBD2|-|TRBJ2-7
CASSLGAGSYEQYF
TGCGCCAGCAGCTTGGGAGCGGGATCCTACGAGCAGTACTTC
>TRBV5-4|-|-|TRBJ2-3
CASSLFWSTDTQYF
TGTGCCAGCAGCTTGTTCTGGAGCACAGATACGCAGTATTTT
>TRBV2|-|-|TRBJ2-7
CASSLDRYEQYF
TGTGCCAGCAGTTTGGACCGATACGAGCAGTACTTC
>TRBV4-3|TRBD1|-|TRBJ2-5
CASSSELRGKETQYF
TGCGCCAGCAGCTCTGAACTCAGGGGGAAAGAGACCCAGTACTTC
>TRBV13|-|-|TRBJ2-3
CASSLPLNAPGIRTFTDTQYF
TGTGCCAGCAGCTTACCACTCAATGCCCCAGGGATAAGGACGTTCACAGATACGCAGTATTTT
>TRBV28|TRBD2|once|TRBJ2-7
CASSDGGGSYEQYF
TGTGCCAGCAGCGATGGGGGGGGATCCTACGAGCAGTACTTC
>TRBV12-5|-|-|TRBJ2-2
CASGSHQTGELFF
TGTGCTAGTGGTTCCCACCAGACCGGGGAGCTGTTTTTT
>TRBV29-1|-|-|TRBJ2-3
CSVEGLDFTDTQYF
TGCAGCGTTGAAGGTTTAGATTTCACAGATACGCAGTATTTT
>TRBV15|-|-|TRBJ2-7
CATLSAGREQYF
TGTGCCACCCTCTCCGCGGGAAGGGAGCAGTACTTC
>TRBV28|-|-|TRBJ2-4
CASSSLNIQYF
TGTGCCAGCAGTTCCCTTAACATTCAGTACTTC
>TRBV19|-|-|TRBJ2-7
CASSTGTMRYEQYF
TGTGCCAGTAGTACCGGAACCATGCGCTACGAGCAGTACTTC
>TRBV5-1|-|few|TRBJ1-2
CASSLNPGTASLGYTF
TGCGCCAGCAGCTTAAACCCCGGGACCGCCTCCCTTGGCTACACCTTC
>TRBV7-9|-|-|TRBJ1-2
CASRDRRNNYGYTF
TGTGCCAGCAGAGACAGGAGGAATAACTATGGCTACACCTTC
>TRBV27|-|-|TRBJ1-4
CASSLREPRGGSEKLFF
TGTGCCAGCAGTTTAAGGGAGCCTCGGGGAGGAAGTGAAAAACTGTTTTTT
>TRBV4-3|-|-|TRBJ2-2
CASSQERFSTGELFF
TGCGCCAGCAGCCAAGAACGGTTCTCCACCGGGGAGCTGTTTTTT
>TRBV27|TRBD2|-|TRBJ2-1
CASSLAGGYYEQFF
TGTGCCAGCAGTTTAGCGGGGGGATATTATGAGCAGTTCTTC
>TRBV10-3|TRBD1|-|TRBJ1-1
CAIRTGASTEAFF
TGTGCCATCAGGACAGGGGCCTCCACTGAAGCTTTCTTT
>TRBV28|TRBD1|-|TRBJ1-1
CASSFPRRGVNTEAFF
TGTGCCAGCAGTTTCCCCCGCAGGGGGGTGAACACTGAAGCTTTCTTT
>TRBV28|-|few|TRBJ2-7
CASSYGGTYEQYF
TGTGCCAGCAGTTACGGCGGTACCTACGAGCAGTACTTC
>TRBV12-5|TRBD2|-|TRBJ2-5
CASGLGTSGSSQETQYF
TGTGCTAGTGGTTTGGGGACTAGCGGGAGTTCTCAAGAGACCCAGTACTTC
>TRBV6-1|TRBD2|-|TRBJ2-1
CASSELLAGSYNEQFF
TGTGCCAGCAGTGAATTACTAGCGGGGTCCTACAATGAGCAGTTCTTC
>TRBV29-1|TRBD1|-|TRBJ2-7
CSVEMEDRAGEQYF
TGCAGCGTTGAAATGGAGGACAGGGCGGGGGAGCAGTACTTC
>TRBV9|-|-|TRBJ2-1
CASSSILGLSYNEQFF
TGTGCCAGCAGCTCTATACTAGGACTGTCCTACAATGAGCAGTTCTTC
>TRBV9|-|-|TRBJ2-1
CASSVDATGLSYNEQFF
TGTGCCAGCAGCGTAGACGCGACAGGCCTCTCCTACAATGAGCAGTTCTTC
>TRBV4-1|TRBD1|-|TRBJ1-1
CASSQDGQGFATEAFF
TGCGCCAGCAGCCAAGACGGACAGGGGTTTGCCACTGAAGCTTTCTTT